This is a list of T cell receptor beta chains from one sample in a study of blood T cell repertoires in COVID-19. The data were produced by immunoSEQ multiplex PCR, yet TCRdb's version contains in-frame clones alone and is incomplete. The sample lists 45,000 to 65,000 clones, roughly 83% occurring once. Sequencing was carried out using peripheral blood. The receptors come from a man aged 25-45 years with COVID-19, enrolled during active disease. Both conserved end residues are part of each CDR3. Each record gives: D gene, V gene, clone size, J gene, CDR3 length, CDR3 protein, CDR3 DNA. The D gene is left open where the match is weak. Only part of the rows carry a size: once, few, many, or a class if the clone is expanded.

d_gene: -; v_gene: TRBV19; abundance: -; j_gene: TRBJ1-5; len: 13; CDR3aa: CASKYGRNQPQHF; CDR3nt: TGTGCCAGTAAGTACGGTAGAAATCAGCCCCAGCATTTT
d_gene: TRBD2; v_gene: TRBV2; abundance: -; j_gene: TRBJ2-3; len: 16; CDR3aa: CASRSPRSGRTDTQYF; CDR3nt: TGTGCCAGCAGGTCCCCCAGGAGCGGGAGAACAGATACGCAGTATTTT
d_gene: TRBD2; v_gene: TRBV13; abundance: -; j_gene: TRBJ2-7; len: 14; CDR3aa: CASSQTSGESEQYF; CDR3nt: TGTGCCAGCAGCCAGACTAGCGGAGAAAGCGAGCAGTACTTC
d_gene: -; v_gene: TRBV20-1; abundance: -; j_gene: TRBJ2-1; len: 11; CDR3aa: CSASLLVREFF; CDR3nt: TGCAGTGCTAGTCTCCTAGTGAGGGAGTTCTTC
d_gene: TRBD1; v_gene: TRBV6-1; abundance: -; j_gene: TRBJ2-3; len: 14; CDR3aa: CASSEGTGRYTQYF; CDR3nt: TGTGCCAGCAGTGAGGGGACAGGTCGATATACGCAGTATTTT
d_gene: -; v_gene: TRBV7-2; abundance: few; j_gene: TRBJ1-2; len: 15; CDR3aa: CASSRSAGTNYGYTF; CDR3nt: TGTGCCAGCAGCCGGTCCGCGGGAACTAACTATGGCTACACCTTC
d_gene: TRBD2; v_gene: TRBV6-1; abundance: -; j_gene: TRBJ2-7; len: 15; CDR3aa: CASSEPAGGPREQYF; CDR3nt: TGTGCCAGCAGTGAGCCCGCGGGAGGGCCGAGGGAGCAGTACTTC
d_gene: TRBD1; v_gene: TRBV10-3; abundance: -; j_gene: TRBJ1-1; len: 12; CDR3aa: CASGQRNTEAFF; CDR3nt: TGTGCCTCGGGACAGCGGAACACTGAAGCTTTCTTT
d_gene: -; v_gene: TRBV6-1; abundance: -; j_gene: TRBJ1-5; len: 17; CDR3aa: CASSEVGRVSSGQPQHF; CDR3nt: TGTGCCAGCAGTGAAGTTGGCAGGGTATCCTCAGGCCAGCCCCAGCATTTT
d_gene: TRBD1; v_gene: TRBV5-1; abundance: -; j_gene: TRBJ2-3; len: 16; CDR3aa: CASSGNRGRSVDTQYF; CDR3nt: TGCGCCAGCAGCGGAAACAGGGGGCGATCGGTAGATACGCAGTATTTT
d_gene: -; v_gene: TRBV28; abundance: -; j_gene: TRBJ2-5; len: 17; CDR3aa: CASSSPLGGAARETQYF; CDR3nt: TGTGCCAGCAGTTCCCCTCTAGGGGGAGCCGCTCGGGAGACCCAGTACTTC
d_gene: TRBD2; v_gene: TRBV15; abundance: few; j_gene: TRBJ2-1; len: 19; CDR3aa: CATSTIRSLAGGYGNEQFF; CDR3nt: TGTGCCACCAGCACGATTCGATCGCTAGCGGGAGGTTATGGAAATGAGCAGTTCTTC
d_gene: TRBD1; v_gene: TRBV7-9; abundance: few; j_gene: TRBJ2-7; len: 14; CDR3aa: CASSLIRGSNEQYF; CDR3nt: TGTGCCAGCAGCTTAATCAGGGGGTCAAACGAGCAGTACTTC
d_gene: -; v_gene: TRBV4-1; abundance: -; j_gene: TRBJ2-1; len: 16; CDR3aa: CASSQDGRGAYNEQFF; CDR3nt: TGCGCCAGCAGCCAAGACGGGCGTGGGGCTTACAATGAGCAGTTCTTC
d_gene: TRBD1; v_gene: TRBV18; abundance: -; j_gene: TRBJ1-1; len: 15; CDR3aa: CASSPLQGTNTEAFF; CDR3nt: TGTGCCAGCTCACCCCTACAGGGGACGAACACTGAAGCTTTCTTT
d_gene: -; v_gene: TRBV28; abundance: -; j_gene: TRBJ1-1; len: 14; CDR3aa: CASSSPGKNTEAFF; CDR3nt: TGTGCCAGCAGTTCCCCCGGGAAGAACACTGAAGCTTTCTTT
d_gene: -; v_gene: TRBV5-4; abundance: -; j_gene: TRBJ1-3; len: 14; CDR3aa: CASSPGVAGNTIYF; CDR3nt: TGTGCCAGCAGCCCAGGGGTGGCGGGAAACACCATATATTTT
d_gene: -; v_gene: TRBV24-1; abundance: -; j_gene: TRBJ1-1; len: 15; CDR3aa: CATREGGQANTEAFF; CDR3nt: TGTGCCACCAGGGAAGGGGGTCAGGCGAACACTGAAGCTTTCTTT
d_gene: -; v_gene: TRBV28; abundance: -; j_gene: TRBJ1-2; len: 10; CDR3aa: CASSLTSYTF; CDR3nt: TGTGCCAGCAGCTTGACATCGTACACCTTC
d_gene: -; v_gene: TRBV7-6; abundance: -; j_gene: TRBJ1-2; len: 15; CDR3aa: CASSPSSSFNYGYTF; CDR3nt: TGTGCCAGCAGTCCCTCGAGCTCTTTCAACTATGGCTACACCTTC
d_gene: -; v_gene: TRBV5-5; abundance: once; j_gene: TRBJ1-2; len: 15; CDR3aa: CASSTSPGRNYGYTF; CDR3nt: TGTGCCAGCAGCACCAGTCCTGGCAGGAACTATGGCTACACCTTC
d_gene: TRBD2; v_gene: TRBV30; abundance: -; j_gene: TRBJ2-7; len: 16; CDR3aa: CAWSDKGASGRFRQYF; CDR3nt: TGTGCCTGGAGTGATAAGGGGGCTAGCGGGAGATTCAGGCAGTACTTC
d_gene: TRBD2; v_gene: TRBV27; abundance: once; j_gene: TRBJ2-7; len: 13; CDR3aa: CASSYRGGYEQYF; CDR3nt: TGTGCCAGCAGTTACCGGGGGGGGTACGAGCAGTACTTC
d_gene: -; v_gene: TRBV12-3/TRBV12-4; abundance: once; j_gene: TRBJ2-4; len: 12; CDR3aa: CASSLGAGQQYF; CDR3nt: TGTGCCAGCAGTTTGGGGGCGGGACAGCAGTACTTC
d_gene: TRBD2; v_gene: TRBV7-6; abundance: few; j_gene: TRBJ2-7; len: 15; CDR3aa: CASSLTGGNAHEQYF; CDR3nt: TGTGCCAGCAGCTTAACGGGAGGAAACGCCCACGAGCAGTACTTC
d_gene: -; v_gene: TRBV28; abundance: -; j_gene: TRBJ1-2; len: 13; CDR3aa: CASSPPGGYGYTF; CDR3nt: TGTGCCAGCAGTCCCCCGGGAGGCTATGGCTACACCTTC
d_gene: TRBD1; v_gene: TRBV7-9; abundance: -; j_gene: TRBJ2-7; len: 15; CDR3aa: CASSPPGQVSYEQYF; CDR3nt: TGTGCCAGCAGCCCGCCGGGACAGGTCTCCTACGAGCAGTACTTC
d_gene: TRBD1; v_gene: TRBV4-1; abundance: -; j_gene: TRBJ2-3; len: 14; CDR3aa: CASKQGPDTDTQYF; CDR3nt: TGCGCCAGCAAACAGGGGCCCGACACAGATACGCAGTATTTT
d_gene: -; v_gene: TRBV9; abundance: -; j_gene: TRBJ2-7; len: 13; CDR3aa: CASSPPSSYEQYF; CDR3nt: TGTGCCAGCAGCCCCCCGAGCTCCTACGAGCAGTACTTC
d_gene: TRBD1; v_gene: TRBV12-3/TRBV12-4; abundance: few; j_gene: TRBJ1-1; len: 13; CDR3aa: CASSLGQFTEAFF; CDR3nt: TGTGCCAGCAGCCTGGGACAGTTCACTGAAGCTTTCTTT
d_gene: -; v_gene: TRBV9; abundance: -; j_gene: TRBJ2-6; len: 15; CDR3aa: CASSVAVSGANVLTF; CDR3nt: TGTGCCAGCAGCGTAGCAGTGTCTGGGGCCAACGTCCTGACTTTC
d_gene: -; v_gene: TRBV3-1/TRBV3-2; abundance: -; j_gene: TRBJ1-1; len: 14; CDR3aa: CASSQSEQDWKAFF; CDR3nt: TGTGCCAGCAGCCAATCTGAACAGGATTGGAAAGCTTTCTTT
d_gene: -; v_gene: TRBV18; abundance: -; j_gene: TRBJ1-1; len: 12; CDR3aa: CASSPQLSEAFF; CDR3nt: TGTGCCAGCTCACCACAACTATCTGAAGCTTTCTTT
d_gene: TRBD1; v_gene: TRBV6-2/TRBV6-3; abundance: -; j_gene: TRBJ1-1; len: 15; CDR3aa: CASSNRQGAGTEAFF; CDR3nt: TGTGCCAGCAGTAACCGACAGGGGGCCGGCACTGAAGCTTTCTTT
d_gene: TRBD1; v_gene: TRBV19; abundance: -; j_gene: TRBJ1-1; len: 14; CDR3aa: CASRFDRENTEAFF; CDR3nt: TGTGCCAGCCGATTCGACAGGGAAAACACTGAAGCTTTCTTT
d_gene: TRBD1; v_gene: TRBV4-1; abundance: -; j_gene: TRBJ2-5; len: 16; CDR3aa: CASSSYDRVPQETQYF; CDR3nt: TGCGCCAGCAGCTCCTATGACAGGGTTCCCCAAGAGACCCAGTACTTC
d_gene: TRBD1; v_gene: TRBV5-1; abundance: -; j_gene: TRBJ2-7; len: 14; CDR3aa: CASSKRQGSYEQYF; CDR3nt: TGCGCCAGCAGCAAACGACAGGGAAGCTACGAGCAGTACTTC
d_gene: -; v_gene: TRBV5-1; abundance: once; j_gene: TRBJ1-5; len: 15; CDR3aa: CASSISGAYNQPQHF; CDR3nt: TGCGCCAGCAGCATCTCAGGGGCCTACAATCAGCCCCAGCATTTT
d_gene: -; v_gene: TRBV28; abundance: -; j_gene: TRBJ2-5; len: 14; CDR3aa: CASTHSDSQETQYF; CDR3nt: TGTGCCAGCACCCATTCGGACAGCCAAGAGACCCAGTACTTC
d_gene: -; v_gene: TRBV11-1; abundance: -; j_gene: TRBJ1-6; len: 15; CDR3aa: CASSADSHYNSPLHF; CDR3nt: TGTGCCAGCAGCGCGGACAGCCATTATAATTCACCCCTCCACTTT